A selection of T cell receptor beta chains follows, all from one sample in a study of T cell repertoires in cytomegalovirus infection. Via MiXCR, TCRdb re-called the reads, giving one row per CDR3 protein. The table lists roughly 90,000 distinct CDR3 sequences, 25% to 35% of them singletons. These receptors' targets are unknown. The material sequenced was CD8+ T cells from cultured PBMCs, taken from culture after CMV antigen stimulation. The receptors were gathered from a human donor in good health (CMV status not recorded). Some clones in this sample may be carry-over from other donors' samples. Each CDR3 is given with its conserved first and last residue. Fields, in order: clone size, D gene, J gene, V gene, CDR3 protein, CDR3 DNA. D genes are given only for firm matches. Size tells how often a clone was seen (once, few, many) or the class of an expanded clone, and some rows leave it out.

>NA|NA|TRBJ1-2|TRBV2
CASSEARDLRGYTF
TGTGCCAGCAGTGAAGCCCGGGATCTCCGGGGCTACACCTTC
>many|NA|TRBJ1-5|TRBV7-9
CASREGDNQPQHF
TGTGCCAGCAGGGAAGGGGATAATCAGCCCCAGCATTTT
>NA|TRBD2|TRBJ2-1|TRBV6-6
CASSYAGGLEQFF
TGTGCCAGCAGTTACGCGGGGGGCCTTGAGCAGTTCTTC
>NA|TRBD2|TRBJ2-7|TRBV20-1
CSARDPASGGSTYEQYF
TGCAGTGCTAGAGATCCTGCTAGCGGGGGGTCGACCTACGAGCAGTACTTC
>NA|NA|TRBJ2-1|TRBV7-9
CASSRGYNNEQFF
TGTGCCAGCAGCAGAGGGTATAACAATGAGCAGTTCTTC
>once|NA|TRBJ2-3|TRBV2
CASLENTQYF
TGTGCCAGCTTAGAAAATACGCAGTATTTT
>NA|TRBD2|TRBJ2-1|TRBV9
CASSVERSGGALSNEQFF
TGTGCCAGCAGCGTAGAGAGGAGCGGGGGGGCCCTGTCCAATGAGCAGTTCTTC
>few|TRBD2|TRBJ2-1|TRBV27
CASSPWGTSSYNEQFF
TGTGCCAGCAGTCCTTGGGGGACTAGCTCCTACAATGAGCAGTTCTTC
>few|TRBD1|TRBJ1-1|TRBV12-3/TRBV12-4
CASRGTGDTEAFF
TGTGCCAGCAGGGGGACAGGGGACACTGAAGCTTTCTTT
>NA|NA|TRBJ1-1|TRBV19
CASRWGVNTEAFF
TGTGCCAGTAGATGGGGGGTGAACACTGAAGCTTTCTTT
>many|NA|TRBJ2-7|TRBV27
CASSQGRHSYEQYF
TGTGCCAGCAGCCAGGGGCGTCACTCCTACGAGCAGTACTTC
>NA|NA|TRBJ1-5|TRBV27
CASSLWGYSQPQHF
TGTGCCAGCAGTTTGTGGGGGTACAGTCAGCCCCAGCATTTT
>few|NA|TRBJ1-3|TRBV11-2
CASSPIGDSGNTIYF
TGTGCCAGCAGCCCAATTGGGGACTCTGGAAACACCATATATTTT
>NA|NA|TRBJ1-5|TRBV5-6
CASSLDEGAGNQPQHF
TGTGCCAGCAGCTTGGATGAGGGTGCGGGCAATCAGCCCCAGCATTTT
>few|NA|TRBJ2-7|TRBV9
CASSVGQLAYEQYF
TGTGCCAGCAGCGTAGGTCAGTTAGCCTACGAGCAGTACTTC
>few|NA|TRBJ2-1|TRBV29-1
CSVAPSSGPGNEQFF
TGCAGCGTTGCCCCTAGCTCCGGGCCGGGCAATGAGCAGTTCTTC
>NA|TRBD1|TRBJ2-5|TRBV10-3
CATRDRVPRETQYF
TGTGCCACAAGAGACAGGGTCCCTCGGGAGACCCAGTACTTC
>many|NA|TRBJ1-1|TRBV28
CASTTSPQNTEAFF
TGTGCCAGCACTACTAGCCCACAGAACACTGAAGCTTTCTTT
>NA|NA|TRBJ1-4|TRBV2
CASSEALLGDEKLFF
TGTGCCAGCAGTGAAGCGCTGTTGGGGGATGAAAAACTGTTTTTT
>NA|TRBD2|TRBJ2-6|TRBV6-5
CASSYSRLAVSSGANVLTF
TGTGCCAGCAGTTACTCGCGACTAGCGGTTTCCTCTGGGGCCAACGTCCTGACTTTC
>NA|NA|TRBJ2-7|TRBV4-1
CASSFGTQLNYEQYF
TGCGCCAGCAGCTTCGGGACACAACTCAACTACGAGCAGTACTTC
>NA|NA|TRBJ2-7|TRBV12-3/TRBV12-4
CASSSGSRGEQYF
TGTGCCAGCAGTTCGGGGAGCCGGGGCGAGCAGTACTTC
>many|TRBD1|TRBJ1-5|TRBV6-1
CASSSTGGGNQPQHF
TGTGCCAGCAGCTCGACAGGGGGTGGCAATCAGCCCCAGCATTTT
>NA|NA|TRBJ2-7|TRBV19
CASSIQGWPYEQYF
TGTGCCAGTAGTATTCAGGGTTGGCCCTACGAGCAGTACTTC
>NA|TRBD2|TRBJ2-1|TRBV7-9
CASSPQGSGNEQFF
TGTGCCAGCAGCCCCCAGGGTAGCGGGAATGAGCAGTTCTTC
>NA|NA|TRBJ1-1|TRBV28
CASSVLTAGLNTEAFF
TGTGCCAGCAGTGTTCTGACGGCAGGACTGAACACTGAAGCTTTCTTT
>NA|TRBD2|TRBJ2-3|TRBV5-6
CASSLTGGSWTDTQYF
TGTGCCAGCAGCTTAACCGGGGGGAGTTGGACAGATACGCAGTATTTT
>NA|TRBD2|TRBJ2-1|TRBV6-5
CASSPLAGGHNEQFF
TGTGCCAGCAGTCCCCTAGCGGGGGGGCACAATGAGCAGTTCTTC
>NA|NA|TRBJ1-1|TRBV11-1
CASSPEGDNEAFF
TGTGCCAGCAGTCCCGAAGGGGATAATGAAGCTTTCTTT
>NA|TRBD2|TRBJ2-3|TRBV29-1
CSADIGLAGDVGTDTQYF
TGCAGCGCTGACATTGGACTAGCGGGGGATGTAGGTACAGATACGCAGTATTTT
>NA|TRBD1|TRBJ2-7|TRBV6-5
CASRGQGEQYF
TGTGCCAGCAGGGGACAGGGGGAGCAGTACTTC
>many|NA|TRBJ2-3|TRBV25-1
CASSELRDGYTDTQYF
TGTGCCAGCAGTGAATTACGAGACGGATACACAGATACGCAGTATTTT
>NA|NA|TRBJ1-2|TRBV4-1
CASSPTPGGYYGYTF
TGCGCCAGCAGCCCCACTCCGGGGGGCTACTATGGCTACACCTTC
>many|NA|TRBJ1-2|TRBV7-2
CASSLAPSDGYTF
TGTGCCAGCAGCTTAGCCCCTTCTGATGGCTACACCTTC
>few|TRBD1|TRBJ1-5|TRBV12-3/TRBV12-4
CASSISGTGGQPQHF
TGTGCCAGCAGTATATCCGGGACAGGGGGTCAGCCCCAGCATTTT
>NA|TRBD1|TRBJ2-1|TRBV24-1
CATSDSSGQGNYNEQFF
TGTGCCACCAGTGATTCTTCCGGACAGGGGAACTACAATGAGCAGTTCTTC
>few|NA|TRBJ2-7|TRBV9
CASSVVTGSEQYF
TGTGCCAGCAGCGTCGTAACAGGCTCCGAGCAGTACTTC
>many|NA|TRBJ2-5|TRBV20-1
CSASMGAGATQYF
TGCAGTGCTTCGATGGGGGCGGGGGCAACCCAGTACTTC
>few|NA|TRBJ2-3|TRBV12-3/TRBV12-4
CASSLLRNTDTQYF
TGTGCCAGCAGTTTACTCAGGAACACAGATACGCAGTATTTT
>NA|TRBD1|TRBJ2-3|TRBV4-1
CASSRPGQGVDTQYF
TGCGCCAGCAGCAGGCCGGGACAGGGTGTAGATACGCAGTATTTT
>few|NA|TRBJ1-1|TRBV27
CASSLGRGNTEAFF
TGTGCCAGCAGTTTGGGCAGGGGGAACACTGAAGCTTTCTTT
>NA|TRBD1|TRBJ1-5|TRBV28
CASSPPGQGEPQHF
TGTGCCAGCAGTCCTCCCGGACAGGGGGAGCCCCAGCATTTT
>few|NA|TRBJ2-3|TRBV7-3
CASSLIGGAGDTQYF
TGTGCCAGCAGCTTAATAGGGGGGGCGGGAGATACGCAGTATTTT